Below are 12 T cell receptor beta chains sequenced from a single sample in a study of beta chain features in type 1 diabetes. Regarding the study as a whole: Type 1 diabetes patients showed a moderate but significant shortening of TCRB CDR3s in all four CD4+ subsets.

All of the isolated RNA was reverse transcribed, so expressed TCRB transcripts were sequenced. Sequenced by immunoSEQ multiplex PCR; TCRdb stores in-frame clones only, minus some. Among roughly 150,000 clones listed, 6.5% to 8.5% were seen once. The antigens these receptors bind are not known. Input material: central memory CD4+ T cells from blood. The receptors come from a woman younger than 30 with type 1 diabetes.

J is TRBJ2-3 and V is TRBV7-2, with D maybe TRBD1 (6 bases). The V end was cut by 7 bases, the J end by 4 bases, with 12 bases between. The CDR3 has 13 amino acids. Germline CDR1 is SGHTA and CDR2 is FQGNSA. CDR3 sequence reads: CASTFQGPDTQYF. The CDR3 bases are TGTGCCAGCACATTCCAGGGGCCAGATACGCAGTATTTT. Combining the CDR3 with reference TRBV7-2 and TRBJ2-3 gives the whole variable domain GAGVSQSPSNKVTEKGKDVELRCDPISGHTALYWYRQSLGQGLEFLIYFQGNSAPDKSGLPSDRFSAERTGGSVSTLTIQRTQQEDSAVYLCASTFQGPDTQYFGPGTRLTVL.

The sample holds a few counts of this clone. The CDR3 sequence: CASTEGSTDTQYF. CDR3 coding DNA: TGCGCCAGCACCGAGGGAAGCACAGATACGCAGTATTTT. The rearrangement uses TRBV5-1 and TRBJ2-3; perhaps TRBD2 as D (5 bases). Trimming pared 6 bases from V and 0 bases from J, leaving 8 bases between. The germline V gene has CDR1 SGHRS and CDR2 YFSETQ. The CDR3 extends over 13 amino acids.

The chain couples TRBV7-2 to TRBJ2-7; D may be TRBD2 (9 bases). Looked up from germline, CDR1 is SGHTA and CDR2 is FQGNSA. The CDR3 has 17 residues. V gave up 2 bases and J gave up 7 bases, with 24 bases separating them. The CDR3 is CASSLTAGGRGLWEQYF. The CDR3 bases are TGTGCCAGCAGCTTAACAGCGGGGGGCAGGGGGCTTTGGGAGCAGTACTTC. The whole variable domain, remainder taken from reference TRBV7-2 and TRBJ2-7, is GAGVSQSPSNKVTEKGKDVELRCDPISGHTALYWYRQSLGQGLEFLIYFQGNSAPDKSGLPSDRFSAERTGGSVSTLTIQRTQQEDSAVYLCASSLTAGGRGLWEQYFGPGTRLTVT.

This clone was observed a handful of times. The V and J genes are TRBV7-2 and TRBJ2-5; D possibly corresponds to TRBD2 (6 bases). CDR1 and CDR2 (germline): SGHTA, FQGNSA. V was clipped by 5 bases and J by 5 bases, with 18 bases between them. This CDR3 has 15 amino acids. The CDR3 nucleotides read TGTGCCAGCAGCCGGACACTCCCTGGGAGGGAGACCCAGTACTTC. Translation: CASSRTLPGRETQYF. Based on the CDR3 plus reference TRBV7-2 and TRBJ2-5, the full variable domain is GAGVSQSPSNKVTEKGKDVELRCDPISGHTALYWYRQSLGQGLEFLIYFQGNSAPDKSGLPSDRFSAERTGGSVSTLTIQRTQQEDSAVYLCASSRTLPGRETQYFGPGTRLLVL.

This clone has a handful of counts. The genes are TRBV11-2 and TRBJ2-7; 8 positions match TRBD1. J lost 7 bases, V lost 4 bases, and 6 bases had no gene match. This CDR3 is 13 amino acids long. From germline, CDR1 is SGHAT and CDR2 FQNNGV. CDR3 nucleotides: TGTGCCAGCAGCTCCGGACAGGGTCGAGAGCAGTACTTC. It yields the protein CASSSGQGREQYF.

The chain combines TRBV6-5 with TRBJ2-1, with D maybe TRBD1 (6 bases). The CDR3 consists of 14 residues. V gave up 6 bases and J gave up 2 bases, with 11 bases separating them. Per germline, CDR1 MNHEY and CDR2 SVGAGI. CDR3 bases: TGTGCCAGCAGATCCAGGGGACCCTACAATGAGCAGTTCTTC. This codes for CASRSRGPYNEQFF.

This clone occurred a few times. Here the CDR3 DNA reads TGTGCCAGCAGTGACAATCTGAGACAGTTCTTC. Translation gives CASSDNLRQFF. V and J are TRBV25-1 and TRBJ2-1, with D unclear. The CDR3 totals 11 residues. V was pared by 3 bases and J by 13 bases, with 10 bases between. Germline V gene lookup returns CDR1 MGHDK and CDR2 SYGVNS.

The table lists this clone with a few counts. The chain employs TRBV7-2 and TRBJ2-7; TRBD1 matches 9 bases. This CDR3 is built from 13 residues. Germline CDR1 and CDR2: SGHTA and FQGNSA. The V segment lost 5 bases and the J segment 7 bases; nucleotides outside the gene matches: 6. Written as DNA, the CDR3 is TGTGCCAGCAGCGAAGGACAGGGGAGGGAGCAGTACTTC. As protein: CASSEGQGREQYF.

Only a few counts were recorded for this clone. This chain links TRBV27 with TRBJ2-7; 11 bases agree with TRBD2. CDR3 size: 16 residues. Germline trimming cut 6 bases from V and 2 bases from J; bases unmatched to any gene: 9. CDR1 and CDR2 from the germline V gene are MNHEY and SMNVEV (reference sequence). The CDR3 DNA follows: TGTGCCAGCAGAAGAGCCCTTAGCGGGAGGGCCTACGAGCAGTACTTC. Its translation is CASRRALSGRAYEQYF.

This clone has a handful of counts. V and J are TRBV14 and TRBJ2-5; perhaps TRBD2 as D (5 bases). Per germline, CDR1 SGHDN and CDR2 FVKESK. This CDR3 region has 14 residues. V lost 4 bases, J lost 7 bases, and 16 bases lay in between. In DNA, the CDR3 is TGTGCCAGCAGCCCAGGCATGAGGGCCGGGACCCAGTACTTC. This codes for CASSPGMRAGTQYF. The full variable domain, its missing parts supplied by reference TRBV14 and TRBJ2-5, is EAGVTQFPSHSVIEKGQTVTLRCDPISGHDNLYWYRRVMGKEIKFLLHFVKESKQDESGMPNNRFLAERTGGTYSTLKVQPAELEDSGVYFCASSPGMRAGTQYFGPGTRLLVL.

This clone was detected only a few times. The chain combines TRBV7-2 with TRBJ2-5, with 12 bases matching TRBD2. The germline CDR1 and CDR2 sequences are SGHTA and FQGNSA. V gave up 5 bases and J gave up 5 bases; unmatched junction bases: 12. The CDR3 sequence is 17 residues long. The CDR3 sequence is CASSPLPSGGVTETQYF. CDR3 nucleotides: TGTGCCAGCAGCCCTCTACCTAGCGGGGGGGTAACGGAGACCCAGTACTTC.

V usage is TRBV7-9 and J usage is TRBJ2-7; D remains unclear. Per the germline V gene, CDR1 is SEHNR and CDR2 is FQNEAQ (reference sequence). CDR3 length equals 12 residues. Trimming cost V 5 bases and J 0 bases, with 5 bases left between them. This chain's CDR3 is CASSPTSYEQYF. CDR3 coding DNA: TGTGCCAGCAGCCCTACCTCCTACGAGCAGTACTTC.